This T cell receptor beta chain was observed in a study of CD8 T cells in Susac syndrome. TCR beta sequencing was performed on blood CD8+ and CD4+ T cells. The CD8+ and CD4+ T cells were isolated magnetically using a negative isolation approach, whereas the TEMRA cells were enriched by FACS. After extraction with the RNeasy kit, roughly 0.45 to 1 ug of the RNA was reverse transcribed using random hexamers. It was immunoSEQ multiplex PCR that amplified TCR beta CDR3 across 54 Vbeta and 13 Jbeta. TCRdb passed the immunoSEQ multiplex PCR reads through MiXCR, listing each CDR3 protein once. The data hold about 120,000 distinct CDR3 sequences, with 85% to 95% observed a single time. This CDR3 has 14 residues. The V end was cut by 1 base, the J end by 1 base, with 8 bases between. Germline V CDR1 and CDR2: SGHRS, YFSETQ.

The genes are TRBV5-1 and TRBJ2-5, with unresolved D. The clonotype was recovered from a human donor with multiple sclerosis. The sequenced material came from CD4+ T cells from PBMCs. The CDR3 coding sequence is TGCGCCAGCAGCTTGTATACAAGCCAAGAGACCCAGTACTTC. Amino acids: CASSLYTSQETQYF.